These 15 T cell receptor beta chains share one sample of origin, sequenced in a study of T cells in localized non-small cell lung cancer. Assay: immunoSEQ multiplex PCR; the TCRdb copy retains only in-frame clones and omits some. The table lists 1,500 to 2,000 clones, over 35% of them singletons, with approximately 19% in the top ten. The sequencing here drew on lung tumor tissue, taken before any cancer treatment. These receptor sequences come from a woman between 35 and 70 years old with stage I squamous cell lung carcinoma.

The sample holds one count of this clone. The rearrangement uses TRBV5-1 and TRBJ2-5; D might be TRBD2 (6 bases). Trimming took off 7 bases at V and 2 bases at J, with 15 bases between the two ends. CDR3 length: 14 residues. CDR1 is SGHRS and CDR2 is YFSETQ in the germline V gene. The CDR3 DNA sequence: TGCGCCAGCCACACGGCCGGGGGTCAAGAGACCCAGTACTTC. Its translation is CASHTAGGQETQYF.

This clone was detected only a few times. This chain connects TRBV9 to TRBJ1-4; TRBD1 agrees at 9 bases. Germline trimming cut 0 bases from V and 10 bases from J; bases unmatched to any gene: 10. Germline V gene sequence: CDR1 SGDLS, CDR2 YYNGEE. The CDR3 extends over 16 amino acids. The CDR3 spells CASSVDPGQGSIKLFF. CDR3 DNA sequence: TGTGCCAGCAGCGTAGACCCGGGACAGGGCTCGATAAAACTGTTTTTT.

V is TRBV18 and J is TRBJ2-3; D unresolved. This CDR3 has 13 amino acids. V lost 3 bases to trimming and J lost 5 bases, with 9 bases between them. In germline, CDR1 is KGHSH, CDR2 LQKENI. The CDR3 spells CASSPLRRDTQYF. DNA for the CDR3: TGTGCCAGCTCACCCCTCCGCAGAGATACGCAGTATTTT.

The chain has TRBV5-1 and TRBJ1-4, with D perhaps TRBD1 (6 bases). CDR3 length: 14 residues. The V gene lost 7 bases and the J gene lost 6 bases, with 16 bases spanning the gap. Germline loops: CDR1 SGHRS, CDR2 YFSETQ. DNA for the CDR3: TGCGCCAGCTCACAGGGCAGGGAGGATGAAAAACTGTTTTTT. It codes for CASSQGREDEKLFF.

This clone was observed a few times. The chain uses TRBV11-3 and TRBJ1-4; possibly TRBD1 for D (6 bases). The CDR3 is 17 residues long. Per the germline V gene, CDR1 is SGHNT and CDR2 is YENEEA. Trimming removed 3 bases at V and 2 bases at J, with 16 bases between. The CDR3: CASSLGAGRLTNEKLFF. In nucleotides, the CDR3 is TGTGCCAGCAGCTTGGGGGCAGGGAGGTTGACTAATGAAAAACTGTTTTTT.

The genes are TRBV6-8 and TRBJ1-1; the D is unclear. The CDR3 contains 13 residues. Germline values: CDR1 MNHGY, CDR2 SAAAGT. V dropped 5 bases and J dropped 0 bases, with 7 bases sitting between them. The CDR3 nucleotides read TGTGCCAGCAGTCTCGGGGTGAACACTGAAGCTTTCTTT. It encodes CASSLGVNTEAFF.

Only a few counts were recorded for this clone. This sequence joins TRBV11-3 and TRBJ1-6; possibly TRBD1 for D (5 bases). Germline loops: CDR1 SGHNT, CDR2 YENEEA. The V end lost 5 bases, the J end lost 6 bases, and 17 bases lay between the germline ends. The CDR3 spans 16 residues. As DNA, the CDR3 is TGTGCCAGCAGCGGAACTCAGGGAATGGGTAATTCACCCCTCCACTTT. Its translation is CASSGTQGMGNSPLHF.

The chain employs TRBV19 and TRBJ1-3; no reliable D call. Germline V CDR1 and CDR2: LNHDA, SQIVND (reference sequence). The CDR3 is made up of 13 amino acids. V shed 9 bases and J shed 0 bases, with 9 bases lying between them. Here the CDR3 reads CASRPLSGNTIYF. CDR3 nucleotides: TGTGCCAGCAGACCGCTCTCTGGAAACACCATATATTTT.

V usage is TRBV30 and J usage is TRBJ1-5; D not resolved. Per germline, CDR1 GTSNPN and CDR2 SVGIG (reference sequence). This CDR3 comprises 13 residues. V was trimmed by 2 bases and J by 1 base, leaving 6 bases between them. The CDR3 region has the DNA TGTGCCTGGAGTCGCAGGAGCAATCAGCCCCAGCATTTT. Translating it yields CAWSRRSNQPQHF.

This clone was recorded a few times. The V call is TRBV6-8, the J call TRBJ2-7; D not resolved. The V gene's germline CDR1 is MNHGY and CDR2 SAAAGT. V was clipped by 6 bases and J by 3 bases, with 18 bases between them. The CDR3 length is 15 residues. CDR3 DNA: TGTGCCAGCAGGCCCGGGCCCTCAGGAATCTACGAGCAGTACTTC. This gives the protein CASRPGPSGIYEQYF.

This clone was counted a few times. This chain connects TRBV25-1 to TRBJ2-5, with 7 positions matching TRBD2. This CDR3 is built from 13 residues. Germline loops: CDR1 MGHDK, CDR2 SYGVNS. Germline trimming cut 9 bases from V and 3 bases from J; bases unmatched to any gene: 7. The CDR3: CASSPGGKETQYF. As DNA, the CDR3 is TGTGCCAGTAGTCCCGGGGGGAAAGAGACCCAGTACTTC.

The chain has TRBV19 and TRBJ1-2; the match to TRBD1 covers 7 bases. CDR3 length equals 17 residues. Germline V gene data show CDR1 as LNHDA and CDR2 as SQIVND (reference sequence). Trimming at V came to 7 bases and at J to 4 bases, leaving 18 bases not matched to a gene. CDR3 amino acids: CASKRSAGGSESYGYTF. For the CDR3, the DNA is TGTGCCAGTAAAAGGAGCGCAGGGGGTTCGGAGAGCTATGGCTACACCTTC.

V is TRBV15 and J is TRBJ1-1; D may be TRBD1 (6 bases). The CDR3 has 15 amino acids. V lost 1 base to trimming and J lost 2 bases, with 11 bases between them. Per the germline V gene, CDR1 is LNHNV and CDR2 is YYDKDF (reference sequence). The CDR3 nucleotides are TGTGCCACCAGCAGAGCTCAGGGGCTAAACACTGAAGCTTTCTTT. Translation: CATSRAQGLNTEAFF.

The chain couples TRBV29-1 to TRBJ1-1; D is uncertain. V was clipped by 5 bases and J by 1 base, with 8 bases between them. The CDR3 is made up of 12 amino acids. The germline gives CDR1 SQVTM, CDR2 ANQGSEA. The CDR3 sequence: CSVPPGNTEAFF. The CDR3 DNA reads as TGCAGCGTTCCCCCGGGGAACACTGAAGCTTTCTTT.

The V and J genes are TRBV30 and TRBJ2-2; D is unresolved. Trimming pared 3 bases from V and 6 bases from J, leaving 17 bases between. This CDR3 has 15 amino acids. Germline V gives CDR1 GTSNPN, CDR2 SVGIG (reference sequence). The CDR3 is CAWSPGIPPAGELFF. DNA for the CDR3: TGTGCCTGGAGCCCGGGTATTCCTCCTGCCGGGGAGCTGTTTTTT.